The TCR beta chain described here comes from a study of T cell responses to AZD1222 COVID-19 vaccine. Whole-study findings and limits: Donors were chiefly white British, with a greater number of females, and clonal diversity was perhaps underestimated.

Method: immunoSEQ multiplex PCR; TCRdb's copy keeps in-frame clones and lacks some. Of about 69,000 clones in the sample, around four fifths were seen once. A word on this clone: Its target is not known.

V lost 2 bases, J lost 6 bases, and 13 bases lay in between. The CDR3 loop spans 14 amino acids. Germline CDR1 is MNHEY and CDR2 is SVGAGI. The specimen comprised peripheral blood, sampled 28 days after the second AZD1222 dose. The V gene is TRBV6-5, the J gene TRBJ1-1; D uncertain. The TCR was taken from an adult who received the AZD1222 COVID-19 vaccine. Here the CDR3 reads CASSYPGSEAEAFF. The CDR3 DNA sequence: TGTGCCAGCAGTTACCCGGGAAGTGAGGCTGAAGCTTTCTTT.